The T cell receptor (beta chain) under discussion was sequenced for a study of T cell changes during pregnancy in multiple sclerosis. Germline V gene lookup returns CDR1 SGHVS and CDR2 FNYEAQ. Trimming took 1 base from V and 4 from J, leaving 6 bases between them. The length of the CDR3 is 13 residues. The assay was immunoSEQ multiplex PCR, and TCRdb's table has in-frame clones only and misses some. The sample includes about 76,000 clones, around 90% seen only once; the top ten take approximately 4%. The source material was peripheral blood, sampled after pregnancy. This receptor was identified in a female donor in good health, enrolled as a control in a pregnancy study. This chain links TRBV7-6 with TRBJ2-3; no clear D. The CDR3 nucleotides read TGTGCCAGCAGCTTAGGAGGCCCAGATACGCAGTATTTT. As protein: CASSLGGPDTQYF.